This T cell receptor beta chain was identified during a study of cytomegalovirus exposure and HLA in healthy donors (dated by TCRdb to 2016 to 2017). Broadly, across the study: An earlier analysis of about 560 of the donors reported roughly 300 Gb of sequence data and 95 million to 120 million unique TCR beta sequences obtained from around 180 million T cells. Approximately 300 gigabases of sequencing data and approximately 92 million unique TCR sequences made up an early release that covered fewer than 650 HLA-typed donors. Of the approximately 370 genotyped donors, 75% to 85% were placed in the genetic ancestry cluster associated with self-reported Caucasian donors. The study aimed to test whether cataloging public T cell receptors could reveal signatures of past pathogen exposure. The study profiled the T cell repertoires of under 850 subjects by immunosequencing and related them to cytomegalovirus serostatus. In addition to the first cohort of 650 to 800 subjects, a separate validation cohort of some 120 different subjects was used. The study combined high-throughput TCR immunosequencing, statistical association of individual TCRs with disease status, and machine learning to predict cytomegalovirus infection status. To study patterns of TCR occurrence, a later analysis re-analyzed previously published TCR beta repertoires from 500 to 850 donors and added high-resolution HLA genotyping. The later analysis used no new phenotypic data to find candidate immune exposures, relying instead on TCR beta sequences and their occurrence across donors. In an earlier analysis of 500 to 650 of the donors, high-throughput TCR beta sequencing was used to judge whether each TCR beta V gene segment behaved as functional or pseudogenic. Donor age, sex, ethnicity and CMV serostatus were compiled alongside the repertoire data. Genome-wide SNP genotypes for about 65% of the roughly 700 donors were used in a later genetic analysis, which treated that subset as a discovery cohort. Every repertoire in the discovery cohort had been generated on one and the same sequencing platform. Both class I and class II loci were covered by HLA typing, at four-digit resolution. The number of donors typed differed by locus, with 629-630 for A, B, C, DRB1 and DQB1, around 560 for DQA1, over 600 for DPA1, and 400 to 490 for DPB1. Several DR-DQ haplotypes were treated as single units for association and clustering because of strong linkage in the cohort. Among roughly 400 genotyped donors of the cohort, an average of about 240,000 unique TCR beta nucleotide sequences were sequenced per donor, roughly 18% of them non-productive.

This clone was seen a handful of times. The specificity of this receptor is unknown. Base quality data are lacking; no much larger clone is found one base away. Library method: the immunoSEQ multiplex PCR assay. A mixture of 60 forward primers for TCR Vbeta segments and 13 reverse primers for TCR Jbeta segments was used in the multiplex PCR. The CDR3 region of rearranged TCR beta genes was amplified from genomic DNA with a multiplex PCR assay. On the Illumina HiSeq System, the amplified TCR beta libraries were sequenced as 87-base-pair reads. As for how the authors treated the data: In a later analysis, 70 million to 95 million unique TCR beta chains were counted across the 500 to 850 repertoires, and about 10 million of these chains were shared by at least two donors. A nearest-neighbor algorithm error-corrected the raw reads and collapsed the reads into unique sequences, merging closely related sequences to remove PCR and sequencing errors. CDR3 sequences were aligned to IMGT reference sequences to assign V, D and J gene segments. For a sequence to be retained, a match of at least six nucleotides to both a V gene segment and a J gene segment was required. Rearrangements were classified as productive when the CDR3 lacked stop codons and remained in frame with V and J, and all other rearrangements were classified as non-productive. CDR3 was defined by IMGT convention, running from the second conserved V-encoded cysteine to the conserved J-encoded phenylalanine. Sequences without an unambiguous match to a single V gene segment were excluded from the earlier analysis of 500 to 700 of the donors. An earlier analysis of fewer than 650 of the donors classified V segments as functional when productive rearrangements were above 56.7% and as segregating when the standard deviation between donors was above 5%. A statistical classification framework was built to diagnose cytomegalovirus status from the catalog of TCR beta chain sequences. V and J gene assignment, in a later analysis, came from comparing TCR nucleotide sequences with IMGT/GENE-DB human TR gene sequences. The TCRdist pipeline was used in a later analysis to assign CDR3 sequences and most-parsimonious VDJ recombination scenarios. In a later analysis, each TCR beta chain was defined by its CDR3 amino acid sequence together with its V-gene family, and reads without a unique V-gene family were excluded. As a way to deal with suspected cross-contamination and a sequencing artifact, a later analysis dropped 450 to 600 nucleotide sequences that were highly shared and had low generation probability. In a later analysis, a clonal expansion index for each public chain was calculated from normalized within-repertoire ranks of inferred template counts. Generation probabilities in a later analysis came from a VDJ recombination model fitted to out-of-frame rearrangements, and those results were checked against IGoR. In a later analysis, hypergeometric tests were used to score TCR-TCR, TCR-HLA and TCR-CMV co-occurrence, with a repertoire-size bias correction applied to TCR pairs. False discovery rates were estimated in a later analysis by permuting HLA or CMV assignments 20 times. In a later analysis, co-occurring TCRs were grouped using DBSCAN, and TCRdist sequence similarity was added for clustering within HLA-allele-positive subsets. Repertoires with fewer than 30,000 or more than 120,000 public chains, plus five repertoires with anomalous nucleotide sharing, were excluded from co-occurrence clustering. TCRdb took this table from immuneACCESS and kept in-frame rearrangements with V and J called. Such tables lack part of the clones; where checked against another copy, unresolved V genes explain under half of the gap, and the rest is unexplained. V, J and clone size are those of that table, while D and trimming were read from the DNA. This sample is represented by 100,000 to 150,000 clones; about two thirds of them were singletons. Over 2% of the sample is held by the ten biggest clonotypes.

The cohort was made up of 500 to 800 healthy bone marrow donors. At the time of sampling, every cohort member was nominally healthy, though immune exposures that went unrecorded were likely present. The donor was CMV seropositive and belonged to the group of 250 to 300 seropositive cohort members. Each donor provided a peripheral blood sample, and peripheral blood mononuclear cells were used for TCR beta sequencing. The Qiagen DNeasy Blood Extraction Kit was used to extract genomic DNA from the blood cell samples. The germline V gene encodes CDR1 SGHNT and CDR2 YENEEA. The trim is 5 bases for V and 8 bases for J, with a gap of 13 bases between the germline ends. The cysteine opens and the phenylalanine closes a CDR3 of 13 amino acids. Only the CDR3 portion is preserved as DNA: 39 bases, with reading frame beginning at the first base. Study-level results and caveats: Only TCR beta chains were sequenced in this cohort, and the absence of alpha or paired-chain data limited detectable features. In vitro tests confirmed that three of the cytomegalovirus-associated TCR beta chains recognize cytomegalovirus antigens. The sequencing pipeline was judged likely to have produced a cluster of highly shared sequence variants as a technical artifact. While some public TCRs were present in many individuals, most TCR sequences turned up only very rarely across donors. In both the original and validation cohorts, the classifier was reported to diagnose cytomegalovirus status with high specificity and sensitivity. A total of about 150 TCR beta chains were listed by the study as associated with cytomegalovirus. A later analysis found that most CMV-associated TCR beta chains appeared HLA-restricted, with HLA associations seemingly driven largely by CMV exposure. Compared with equally common non-associated chains, HLA-associated TCR beta chains in a later analysis were more clonally expanded and had lower generation probabilities. Because HLA typing was missing for some donors at each locus, association tests included only the typed subset. The earlier analysis of fewer than 750 of the donors excluded some 16 rarely observed V segments, including chromosome 9 orphons, because counts were too low. The 87-base-pair reads could not distinguish some IMGT-functional V segments, including TRBV6-2 and TRBV6-3, so those segments were excluded. Presence/absence analyses assumed roughly uniform sequencing depth across donors, an assumption that may not hold. Compared with the approximately 670-donor mean, donors in an Asian-associated ancestry cluster had fewer N-insertions in productive TCRs, according to a later genetic analysis. In a later analysis, the rate of TCR association differed among HLA loci, with DRB1 alleles having the most associated TCRs and HLA-C alleles having the fewest. Broadly in line with IMGT annotations, most TCR beta V segments showed up in productive rearrangements about 90% or about 30% of the time in an earlier analysis of under 700 of the donors. For the cohort, immune exposure information was limited to CMV serostatus. Several of the top co-occurrence clusters appeared to be linked to parvovirus B19, influenza, CMV and Epstein-Barr virus, according to a later analysis. A later genetic analysis associated a missense DCLRE1C variant with V-gene and J-gene trimming of TCR beta chains, and an independent cohort replicated the association. In a later analysis, 16,951 TCR beta sequences were associated with specific HLA alleles at a false discovery rate of 0.05. Correlated functional status among segregating V segments might be attributable to linkage disequilibrium, but an unknown experimental factor could not be ruled out. Strong co-occurrence of HLA alleles, especially DR and DQ, made assigning TCR associations to individual alleles difficult. It was suggested by the authors that the approach could potentially be generalized to other disease states and immunological phenotypes. A further reported finding was that TCR beta sequences accurately predicted the HLA-A and HLA-B alleles for most subjects in the first cohort.

The V and J genes are TRBV11-3 and TRBJ2-1, with a tentative D gene TRBD2 over 5 matching bases. The material sequenced was PBMCs. This receptor was taken from a woman in her fifties or sixties in good health and CMV-seropositive. The CDR3 has the sequence CASSITSSDEQFF. The sequenced DNA is TGTGCCAGCAGCATCACTAGTAGCGATGAGCAGTTCTTC.